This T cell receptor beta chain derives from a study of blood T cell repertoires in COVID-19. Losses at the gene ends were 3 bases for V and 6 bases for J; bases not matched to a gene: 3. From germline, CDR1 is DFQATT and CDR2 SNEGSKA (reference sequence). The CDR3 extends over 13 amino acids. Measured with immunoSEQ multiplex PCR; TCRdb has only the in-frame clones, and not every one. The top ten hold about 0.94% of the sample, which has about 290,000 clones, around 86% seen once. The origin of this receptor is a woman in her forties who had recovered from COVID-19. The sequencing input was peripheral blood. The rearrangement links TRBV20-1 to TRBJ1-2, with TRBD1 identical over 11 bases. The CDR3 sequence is CSASGTGGHGYTF. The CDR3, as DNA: TGCAGTGCTAGTGGGACAGGGGGGCATGGCTACACCTTC.